This is a list of T cell receptor beta chains from one sample in a study of PD-L1 blockade in urothelial cancer. The data were produced by immunoSEQ multiplex PCR, yet TCRdb's version contains in-frame clones alone and is incomplete. The sample records just over 50,000 clones, 75% to 90% being singletons. The material sequenced was PBMCs, taken around atezolizumab (anti-PD-L1) treatment. These receptors all stem from a man aged 55 to 69 with urothelial cancer. Each CDR3 is given with its conserved first and last residue. The D gene is left open where the match is weak. Not every row has a clone size; where given, it reads once, few, many or a size class.

J,D,V,size,CDR3,DNA
TRBJ1-2,NA,TRBV9,NA,CASSQDSGGGGYTF,TGTGCCAGCAGCCAAGATAGTGGGGGAGGTGGCTACACCTTC
TRBJ1-2,NA,TRBV6-1,once,CASSPLGHYGYTF,TGTGCCAGCAGCCCCTTGGGCCACTATGGCTACACCTTC
TRBJ1-2,TRBD1,TRBV5-1,NA,CASSQDRGGYGYTF,TGCGCCAGCAGCCAGGACAGGGGTGGGTATGGCTACACCTTC
TRBJ1-1,TRBD1,TRBV5-1,NA,CASRPGQRNTEAFF,TGCGCCAGCAGGCCGGGACAGAGGAACACTGAAGCTTTCTTT
TRBJ2-1,TRBD1,TRBV5-1,NA,CASSLAGQGLMDEQFF,TGCGCCAGCAGCTTGGCGGGACAGGGCCTTATGGATGAGCAGTTCTTC
TRBJ2-7,NA,TRBV2,NA,CASSEERFLIYEQYF,TGTGCCAGCAGTGAGGAGCGGTTCCTCATCTACGAGCAGTACTTC
TRBJ1-5,NA,TRBV10-3,NA,CAISEGGNQPQHF,TGTGCCATCAGTGAGGGGGGGAATCAGCCCCAGCATTTT
TRBJ1-5,NA,TRBV27,NA,CASSLFRDQPQHF,TGTGCCAGCAGTTTATTCAGGGATCAGCCCCAGCATTTT
TRBJ2-5,NA,TRBV7-8,NA,CASSIPGASGATRETQYF,TGTGCCAGCAGCATCCCGGGGGCTAGCGGAGCAACACGGGAGACCCAGTACTTC
TRBJ2-7,NA,TRBV19,NA,CASSVRQNSYEQYF,TGTGCCAGTAGTGTCCGACAGAACTCCTACGAGCAGTACTTC
TRBJ2-7,TRBD1,TRBV28,NA,CASSSGTAWEQYF,TGTGCCAGCAGTAGTGGGACAGCCTGGGAGCAGTACTTC
TRBJ1-2,NA,TRBV27,NA,CASSSRRSGLANYGYTF,TGTGCCAGCAGTTCCCGGCGGTCGGGACTAGCTAACTATGGCTACACCTTC
TRBJ1-2,NA,TRBV19,NA,CASTSGPFYGYTF,TGTGCCAGTACGAGCGGACCATTCTATGGCTACACCTTC
TRBJ2-1,TRBD2,TRBV19,NA,CASLTSDHNEQFF,TGTGCCAGTTTGACTAGCGACCACAATGAGCAGTTCTTC
TRBJ1-5,NA,TRBV9,few,CASSPIWGTKGNQPQHF,TGTGCCAGCAGCCCCATTTGGGGGACTAAGGGCAATCAGCCCCAGCATTTT
TRBJ2-7,NA,TRBV28,NA,CASSSTGLWGQGSYEQYF,TGTGCCAGCAGTTCCACGGGTTTATGGGGGCAAGGCTCCTACGAGCAGTACTTC
TRBJ2-2,TRBD2,TRBV11-3,NA,CASSRTSGTMNTGELFF,TGTGCCAGCAGCCGGACTAGCGGTACAATGAACACCGGGGAGCTGTTTTTT
TRBJ2-2,NA,TRBV7-9,NA,CASSLVGGRGLTGELFF,TGTGCCAGCAGCTTAGTAGGAGGCAGGGGACTAACCGGGGAGCTGTTTTTT
TRBJ1-4,TRBD1,TRBV9,NA,CASSVLTGVGEKLFF,TGTGCCAGCAGCGTATTAACAGGGGTCGGGGAAAAACTGTTTTTT